The next 32 T cell receptor beta chains were all read from a single sample in a study of blood T cell repertoires in COVID-19 (dated by TCRdb to the early 2020s). Library generation was performed with the immunoSEQ multiplex PCR assay. TCRdb provides this immuneACCESS table in a form limited to in-frame rearrangements. Some clones are lacking; in checked studies, under half of them reflect an unresolved V gene, and why the rest are absent is not known. Recorded for this sample are about 180,000 clones; roughly 80% of them occurred a single time. 6% to 8.5% of the sample rests with the top ten. The source material was peripheral blood. Every receptor here comes from a woman between 65 and 79 years old with COVID-19, enrolled during active disease.

CDR3 nucleotides: TGTGCCAGCAGCGTAGACAGCCTCCCCTACAATGAGCAGTTCTTC. This encodes CASSVDSLPYNEQFF. The chain is built from TRBV9 and TRBJ2-1; D not certain. Deletions cut 0 bases from V and 2 bases from J, with 9 bases between. This CDR3 has 15 residues. CDR1 and CDR2 from the germline V gene are SGDLS and YYNGEE.

This clone was recorded a few times. V gene TRBV18 combines with J gene TRBJ2-7; D perhaps matches TRBD2 (6 bases). The germline CDR1 and CDR2 sequences are KGHSH and LQKENI. Trimming shortened V by 3 bases and J by 3 bases, and 12 bases separated the two germline ends. The CDR3 spans 14 residues. CDR3 protein: CASSPPGLNYEQYF. In DNA form, the CDR3 reads TGTGCCAGCTCACCTCCGGGACTGAACTACGAGCAGTACTTC.

The chain has TRBV6-2 or TRBV6-3 and TRBJ1-1; 8 nucleotides line up with TRBD1. CDR3 length: 13 residues. From germline, CDR1 is MNHEY and CDR2 SVGEGT. J was trimmed by 9 bases and V by 2 bases; bases with no gene match: 5. Written as DNA, the CDR3 is TGTGCCAGCAGTTACCGACAGGGGTTCAAAGCTTTCTTT. Translating it yields CASSYRQGFKAFF.

Remarks on this clone: The sample has other DNA sequences that encode this CDR3 too. This chain uses TRBV18 with TRBJ2-1, with TRBD2 identical over 8 bases. V lost 3 bases to trimming and J lost 1 base; unmatched junction nucleotides: 5. The CDR3 totals 16 residues. From germline, CDR1 is KGHSH and CDR2 LQKENI. The CDR3 reads CASSPGLAGSYNEQFF. The CDR3 bases are TGTGCCAGCTCACCGGGGCTAGCGGGTTCCTACAATGAGCAGTTCTTC.

This clone was detected only a few times. The genes are TRBV6-2 or TRBV6-3 and TRBJ1-1, with 8 bases matching TRBD1. Trimming cost V 5 bases and J 0 bases; bases outside gene matches: 2. The CDR3 loop spans 14 amino acids. The V gene's germline CDR1 is MNHEY and CDR2 SVGEGT. CDR3 sequence: CASSRTGMNTEAFF. CDR3 coding DNA: TGTGCCAGCAGTCGGACAGGGATGAACACTGAAGCTTTCTTT.

The chain links TRBV27 to TRBJ1-2, with 8 nucleotides matching TRBD1. The CDR3 is 17 amino acids. V trimming: 2 bases; J trimming: 3 bases; junction bases outside the gene matches: 11. Per the germline V gene, CDR1 is MNHEY and CDR2 is SMNVEV (reference sequence). The CDR3 region has the DNA TGTGCCAGCAGTTTAAGGCCCGCCGGGACAGGTTACTATGGCTACACCTTC. As protein: CASSLRPAGTGYYGYTF.

The chain employs TRBV10-3 and TRBJ1-1; D remains unclear. V gave up 4 bases and J gave up 4 bases, with 16 bases separating them. Germline V gives CDR1 ENHRY, CDR2 SYGVKD. This CDR3 has 15 amino acids. Written as DNA, the CDR3 is TGTGCCATCAGTGGGCCGGGCGGGGAGTTCACTGAAGCTTTCTTT. This gives the protein CAISGPGGEFTEAFF.

About this clone: Compared with germline, one end of the junction differs, possibly owing to a read error. The chain combines TRBV25-1 with TRBJ1-1; D call uncertain. Germline V gene data show CDR1 as MGHDK and CDR2 as SYGVNS. This CDR3 has 13 residues. The CDR3 loop reads CASSKPLMSEVFF. The CDR3 DNA follows: TGTGCCAGCAGTAAGCCCTTGATGTCTGAAGTTTTCTTT.

This clone was recorded at least ten times. The chain employs TRBV19 and TRBJ2-1; D unclear. The CDR3 covers 17 residues. Germline CDR1 is LNHDA and CDR2 is SQIVND (reference sequence). The ends were cut back, 6 bases at V and 0 bases at J, with 18 bases in the middle. CDR3 region: CASSQIRSSRSYNEQFF. CDR3 coding DNA: TGTGCCAGTAGCCAGATCCGGAGCAGTCGCTCCTACAATGAGCAGTTCTTC.

Only a few counts were recorded for this clone. V is TRBV28 and J is TRBJ2-2; tentative D call: TRBD2 (6 bases). Trimming cost V 1 base and J 6 bases, with 12 bases left between them. Germline V gene data show CDR1 as MDHEN and CDR2 as SYDVKM. This CDR3 contains 15 residues. For the CDR3, the DNA is TGTGCCAGCAGTTTATCCCAAGGCGGGGCCGGGGAGCTGTTTTTT. Protein sequence: CASSLSQGGAGELFF.

In the case of this clone: The sample has other DNA sequences that encode this CDR3 too. The rearrangement uses TRBV30 and TRBJ1-1; 8 bases line up with TRBD1. CDR3 length: 13 amino acids. V was clipped by 1 base and J by 3 bases; unmatched bases: 1. Germline V lookup: CDR1 GTSNPN, CDR2 SVGIG (reference sequence). In DNA form, the CDR3 reads TGTGCCTGGAGTGGACAGGGGTACACTGAAGCTTTCTTT. This gives the protein CAWSGQGYTEAFF.

This chain uses TRBV30 with TRBJ2-7; possible D gene TRBD2, 6 bases. This CDR3 is 16 amino acids long. The germline V and J ends were trimmed by 2 bases and 6 bases, with 23 bases remaining between them. The V gene's germline CDR1 is GTSNPN and CDR2 SVGIG (reference sequence). DNA of the CDR3: TGTGCCTGGAGTTTGACCCGCAGGGCCACCGGGAGCGAGCAGTACTTC. Protein: CAWSLTRRATGSEQYF. The full variable domain, its missing parts supplied by reference TRBV30 and TRBJ2-7, is SQTIHQWPATLVQPVGSPLSLECTVEGTSNPNLYWYRQAAGRGLQLLFYSVGIGQISSEVPQNLSASRPQDRQFILSSKKLLLSDSGFYLCAWSLTRRATGSEQYFGPGTRLTVT.

Concerning this clone: This sample also contains other DNA sequences that code for the same CDR3. The chain has TRBV28 and TRBJ1-3; unclear D gene. Trimming pared 2 bases from V and 2 bases from J, leaving 4 bases between. Per the germline V gene, CDR1 is MDHEN and CDR2 is SYDVKM. This CDR3 comprises 13 residues. In nucleotides, the CDR3 is TGTGCCAGCAGTTTACCAGCTGGAAACACCATATATTTT. Amino acid sequence: CASSLPAGNTIYF. Filled out from reference TRBV28 and TRBJ1-3, the complete variable domain reads DVKVTQSSRYLVKRTGEKVFLECVQDMDHENMFWYRQDPGLGLRLIYFSYDVKMKEKGDIPEGYSVSREKKERFSLILESASTNQTSMYLCASSLPAGNTIYFGEGSWLTVV.

This chain connects TRBV5-4 to TRBJ2-1, with D perhaps matching TRBD2 (5 bases). The germline V gene encodes CDR1 SGHNT and CDR2 YYREEE (reference sequence). The CDR3 has 16 amino acids. V dropped 2 bases and J dropped 7 bases, with 19 bases sitting between them. The CDR3 DNA follows: TGTGCCAGCAGCTTTCTTGGGAGTGCTCTAGTAAATGAGCAGTTCTTC. Its translation is CASSFLGSALVNEQFF.

The chain uses TRBV7-2 and TRBJ1-1; D gene unclear. CDR3 length: 15 amino acids. V lost 4 bases to trimming and J lost 3 bases, with 15 bases between them. CDR1 and CDR2 from the germline V gene are SGHTA and FQGNSA. CDR3 bases: TGTGCCAGCAGCTCAATGCCCCCAGGCCACACTGAAGCTTTCTTT. This gives the protein CASSSMPPGHTEAFF. Supplemented by reference TRBV7-2 and TRBJ1-1, the full variable domain reads GAGVSQSPSNKVTEKGKDVELRCDPISGHTALYWYRQSLGQGLEFLIYFQGNSAPDKSGLPSDRFSAERTGGSVSTLTIQRTQQEDSAVYLCASSSMPPGHTEAFFGQGTRLTVV.

The chain recombines TRBV12-3 or TRBV12-4 with TRBJ2-5; 8 bases line up with TRBD1. Trimming at V came to 6 bases and at J to 4 bases, leaving 4 bases not matched to a gene. CDR3 length equals 13 residues. The CDR3 is CASSRTGRETQYF. The CDR3 DNA reads TGTGCCAGCAGCAGGACAGGGAGAGAGACCCAGTACTTC.

The chain uses TRBV7-2 and TRBJ2-1; TRBD2 agrees at 7 bases. Trimming at V came to 2 bases and at J to 4 bases, leaving 8 bases not matched to a gene. Germline CDR1 and CDR2: SGHTA and FQGNSA. This CDR3 is built from 16 residues. Written as DNA, the CDR3 is TGTGCCAGCAGCTTAAGCCTAGCGGCCCGGTACAATGAGCAGTTCTTC. Translated: CASSLSLAARYNEQFF.

The V gene is TRBV2, the J gene TRBJ1-5, with D possibly being TRBD1 (5 bases). The V and J ends lost 8 bases and 7 bases respectively, with 15 bases between them. Germline V gene data show CDR1 as SNHLY and CDR2 as FYNNEI. The CDR3 is made up of 13 amino acids. CDR3 bases: TGTGCCAGCGGGGCCCAGGAACTACAGCCCCAGCATTTT. Amino acid sequence: CASGAQELQPQHF.

J is TRBJ2-1 and V is TRBV19; 7 bases line up with TRBD1. The CDR3 spans 16 residues. In germline, CDR1 is LNHDA, CDR2 SQIVND (reference sequence). The junction had 8 bases not matched to a gene; V was cut back by 4 bases and J by 2 bases. DNA of the CDR3: TGTGCCAGTAGTACAGAAACAGGGGCCCCCTACAATGAGCAGTTCTTC. It codes for CASSTETGAPYNEQFF.

This clone was observed a single time. The rearrangement links TRBV28 to TRBJ2-1; TRBD2 aligns across 7 bases. This CDR3 has 15 amino acids. The ends lost 8 bases at V and 7 bases at J; junction bases unmatched: 14. Per the germline V gene, CDR1 is MDHEN and CDR2 is SYDVKM. The CDR3 bases are TGTGCCAGCTTCGGTGGCGGGAGTTTCTTTAATGAGCAGTTCTTC. Translation gives CASFGGGSFFNEQFF. The full variable domain, in which reference TRBV28 and TRBJ2-1 provide the parts outside the CDR3, is DVKVTQSSRYLVKRTGEKVFLECVQDMDHENMFWYRQDPGLGLRLIYFSYDVKMKEKGDIPEGYSVSREKKERFSLILESASTNQTSMYLCASFGGGSFFNEQFFGPGTRLTVL.

The chain links TRBV18 to TRBJ2-7, with TRBD2 matching 9 bases. Germline V lookup: CDR1 KGHSH, CDR2 LQKENI. Trimming removed 1 base from V and 5 bases from J; junction bases left unmatched: 3. The CDR3 is 14 residues long. This chain's CDR3 is CASSPQRTSDEQYF. The CDR3 DNA reads TGTGCCAGCTCACCACAAAGGACTAGCGACGAGCAGTACTTC.

The chain recombines TRBV28 with TRBJ2-7; maybe TRBD2 (5 bases). In germline, CDR1 is MDHEN, CDR2 SYDVKM. V was cut by 1 base and J by 5 bases, with 12 bases left in between. The CDR3 covers 14 residues. The CDR3 protein is CASSLYGSLHEQYF. CDR3 bases: TGTGCCAGCAGTTTATATGGGAGCCTCCACGAGCAGTACTTC.

This clone was seen a few times. The chain links TRBV11-3 to TRBJ1-1; TRBD1 is a possible D gene (6 bases). CDR3 length: 15 residues. Germline V lookup: CDR1 SGHNT, CDR2 YENEEA. V was shortened by 1 base and J by 1 base, with 10 bases between the two germline ends. CDR3 sequence (DNA): TGTGCCAGCAGCTTAGGCCCAGGGGAGAACACTGAAGCTTTCTTT. Its protein product is CASSLGPGENTEAFF. Filled out from reference TRBV11-3 and TRBJ1-1, the complete variable domain reads EAGVVQSPRYKIIEKKQPVAFWCNPISGHNTLYWYLQNLGQGPELLIRYENEEAVDDSQLPKDRFSAERLKGVDSTLKIQPAELGDSAVYLCASSLGPGENTEAFFGQGTRLTVV.

V is TRBV27 and J is TRBJ1-1; 8 bases are shared with TRBD1. CDR1 and CDR2 (germline): MNHEY, SMNVEV (reference sequence). J lost 11 bases, V lost 5 bases, and 16 bases had no gene match. This CDR3 is built from 15 residues. CDR3 residues: CASSILSGGEGTAFF. CDR3 sequence (DNA): TGTGCCAGCAGTATCCTCTCAGGGGGCGAGGGGACGGCTTTCTTT.

The chain employs TRBV2 and TRBJ1-4, with 7 bases that match TRBD1. Trimming took 10 bases from V and 6 from J; bases not matched to a gene: 11. Germline V gene sequence: CDR1 SNHLY, CDR2 FYNNEI. The CDR3 totals 14 residues. The CDR3: CATQGGKRDEKLFF. The CDR3 DNA reads as TGTGCCACCCAGGGGGGTAAGCGGGATGAAAAACTGTTTTTT.

The chain employs TRBV5-1 and TRBJ2-1, with D possibly TRBD2 on 6 matching bases. This CDR3 is built from 16 residues. Looked up from germline, CDR1 is SGHRS and CDR2 is YFSETQ. Trimming stripped 0 bases from V and 0 bases from J, with 10 bases between. CDR3 DNA sequence: TGCGCCAGCAGCTTGGGCGGGACCTCCTCCTACAATGAGCAGTTCTTC. It is translated as CASSLGGTSSYNEQFF.

This sequence joins TRBV12-3 or TRBV12-4 and TRBJ2-1; no clear D. The CDR3 sequence is 12 residues long. The V end lost 6 bases, the J end lost 6 bases, and 9 bases lay between the germline ends. Written as DNA, the CDR3 is TGTGCCAGCAGCAAGCAATCCAATGAGCAGTTCTTC. It encodes CASSKQSNEQFF.

The chain links TRBV5-4 to TRBJ2-3; TRBD2 aligns across 9 bases. V trimming: 1 base; J trimming: 4 bases; junction bases outside the gene matches: 4. The germline gives CDR1 SGHNT, CDR2 YYREEE (reference sequence). The CDR3 extends over 15 amino acids. The CDR3 DNA sequence: TGTGCCAGCAGCTTGTGGGGCGGGAGGGCAGATACGCAGTATTTT. Protein sequence: CASSLWGGRADTQYF.

This clone was picked up one time. The J gene is TRBJ2-7, the V gene TRBV5-1; no clear D gene. V was cut by 5 bases and J by 2 bases, with 11 bases left in between. CDR1 SGHRS and CDR2 YFSETQ come from the germline V gene. The CDR3 length is 13 residues. The CDR3 reads CASRNSQAYEQYF. The CDR3 DNA reads as TGCGCCAGCAGGAATAGCCAAGCCTACGAGCAGTACTTC.

The chain recombines TRBV6-5 with TRBJ2-1, with D maybe TRBD2 (6 bases). Germline V gene lookup returns CDR1 MNHEY and CDR2 SVGAGI. This CDR3 is built from 11 residues. V shed 6 bases and J shed 10 bases, with 10 bases lying between them. The CDR3 protein is CASSHGGEQFF. CDR3 DNA sequence: TGTGCCAGCAGCCATGGGGGGGAGCAGTTCTTC.

V is TRBV6-5 and J is TRBJ2-7; 9 nucleotides align to TRBD1. The J segment lost 4 bases and the V segment lost 3 bases, leaving 7 bases of the junction unmatched. CDR1 is MNHEY, CDR2 SVGAGI, per germline. This CDR3 has 15 residues. CDR3 bases: TGTGCCAGCAGTTATAGCCGGGACAGGGTTTACGAGCAGTACTTC. This gives the protein CASSYSRDRVYEQYF.

The chain is built from TRBV11-3 and TRBJ2-1, with a possible D match to TRBD1 (6 bases). CDR1 and CDR2 (germline): SGHNT, YENEEA. Trimming stripped 5 bases from V and 4 bases from J, with 12 bases between. The CDR3 consists of 14 residues. CDR3 nucleotides: TGTGCCAGCAGCCCCGAGGGGGATTACAATGAGCAGTTCTTC. Translated: CASSPEGDYNEQFF.